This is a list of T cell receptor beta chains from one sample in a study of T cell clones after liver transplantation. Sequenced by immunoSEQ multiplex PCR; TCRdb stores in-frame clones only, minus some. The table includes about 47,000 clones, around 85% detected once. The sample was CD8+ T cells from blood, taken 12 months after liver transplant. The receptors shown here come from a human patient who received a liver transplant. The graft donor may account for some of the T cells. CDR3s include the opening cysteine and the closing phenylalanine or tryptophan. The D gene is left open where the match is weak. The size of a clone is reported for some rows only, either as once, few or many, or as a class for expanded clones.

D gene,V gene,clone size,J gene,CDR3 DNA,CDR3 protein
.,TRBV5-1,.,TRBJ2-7,TGCGCCAGCAGGACTTGGGACTCCGGGCTCTACGAGCAGTACTTC,CASRTWDSGLYEQYF
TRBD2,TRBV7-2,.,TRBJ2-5,TGTGCCAGCAGTTCCCCGGGACTAGGAGAGACCCAGTACTTC,CASSSPGLGETQYF
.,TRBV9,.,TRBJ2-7,TGTGCCAGCAGCGTAGGAGTAGGGAACTACGAGCAGTACTTC,CASSVGVGNYEQYF
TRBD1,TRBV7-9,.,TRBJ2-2,TGTGCCAGCAGCTTAGCTCTGACAGGGGCCACCGGGGAGCTGTTTTTT,CASSLALTGATGELFF
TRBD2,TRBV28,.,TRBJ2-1,TGTGCCAGCAGCCCACTAGCGGGAGGGTGGAATGAGCAGTTCTTC,CASSPLAGGWNEQFF
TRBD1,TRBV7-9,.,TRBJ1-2,TGTGCCAGCAGCCCCTACAAGGGACAGATTAACTATGGCTACACCTTC,CASSPYKGQINYGYTF
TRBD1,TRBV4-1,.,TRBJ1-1,TGCGCCAGCAGCCAACACCTTAGAACAGGGGCGAACACTGAAGCTTTCTTT,CASSQHLRTGANTEAFF
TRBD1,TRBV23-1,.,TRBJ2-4,TGCGCCAGCACCCCGACAGGGGTAGCCAAAAACATTCAGTACTTC,CASTPTGVAKNIQYF
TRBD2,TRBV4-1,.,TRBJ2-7,TGCGCCAGCAGCCAAGATGGGGTAGCGGGTGTCCCCGCTTACGAGCAGTACTTC,CASSQDGVAGVPAYEQYF
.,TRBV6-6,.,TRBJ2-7,TGTGCCAGCAGTTCTGGGCAAAGATACGAGCAGTACTTC,CASSSGQRYEQYF
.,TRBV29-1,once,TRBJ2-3,TGCAGCGTTAACCCCGGGGGTACGCAGTATTTT,CSVNPGGTQYF
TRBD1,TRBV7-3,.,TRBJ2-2,TGTGCCAGCAGCTTAATCAGCCCTGGGACAGCGGATTTCACCGGGGAGCTGTTTTTT,CASSLISPGTADFTGELFF
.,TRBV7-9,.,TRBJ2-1,TGTGCCAGCAGCTTAGCCCAGGGACTCTACAATGAGCAGTTCTTC,CASSLAQGLYNEQFF
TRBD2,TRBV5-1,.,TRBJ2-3,TGCGCCAGCAGCCGCTCGGGACTAGCGGGTAGCACAGATACGCAGTATTTT,CASSRSGLAGSTDTQYF
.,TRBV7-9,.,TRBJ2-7,TGTGCCAGCAGTGGTCAGAGCGCCGAGCAGTACTTC,CASSGQSAEQYF
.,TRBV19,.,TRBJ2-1,TGTGCCAGTAGTATAGGGGTCGGGAGCAATGAGCAGTTCTTC,CASSIGVGSNEQFF
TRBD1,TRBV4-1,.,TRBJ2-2,TGCGCCAGCAGCCACGGAGGGACAGGGATAACCGGGGAGCTGTTTTTT,CASSHGGTGITGELFF
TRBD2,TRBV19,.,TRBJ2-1,TGTGCCAGTACCGGGACTAGCGGGAGGGGTGAGCAGTTCTTC,CASTGTSGRGEQFF
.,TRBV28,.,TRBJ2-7,TGTGCCAGCAGTTGGATAGGGGGATATCGCGAGCAGTACTTC,CASSWIGGYREQYF
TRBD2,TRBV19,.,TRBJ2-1,TGTGCCAGCAGTATGGCAGCGGGAGGGCCCTACAATGAGCAGTTCTTC,CASSMAAGGPYNEQFF
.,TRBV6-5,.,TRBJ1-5,TGTGCCAGCAGTCCACTAGATAGCAATCAGCCCCAGCATTTT,CASSPLDSNQPQHF
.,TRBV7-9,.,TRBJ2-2,TGTGCCAGCAGCCCCGAGGACCCAAACACCGGGGAGCTGTTTTTT,CASSPEDPNTGELFF
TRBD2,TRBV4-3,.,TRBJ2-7,TGCGCCAGCAGTCCAACCGGGAGGGCCTCCTACGAGCAGTACTTC,CASSPTGRASYEQYF
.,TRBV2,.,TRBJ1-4,TGTGCCAGCAGCGAACCTTCAGGGCGAGGCTGGGGGGCAACTAATGAAAAACTGTTTTTT,CASSEPSGRGWGATNEKLFF
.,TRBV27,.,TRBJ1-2,TGTGCCAGCAGTTCCGGGGGCGCCGACTATGGCTACACCTTC,CASSSGGADYGYTF
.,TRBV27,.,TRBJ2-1,TGTGCCAGCAGTTTATTGGACAATGAGCAGTTCTTC,CASSLLDNEQFF
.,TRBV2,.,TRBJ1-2,TGTGCCAGCCACCGGGGGACGCTGGATGGCTACACCTTC,CASHRGTLDGYTF
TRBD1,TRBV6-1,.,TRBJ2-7,TGTGCCAGCAGTCCGAGGACAGGCCGATACGAGCAGTACTTC,CASSPRTGRYEQYF
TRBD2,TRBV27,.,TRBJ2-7,TGTGCCAGCAGTTTCGGGAGCGGGGCCTACGAGCAGTACTTC,CASSFGSGAYEQYF
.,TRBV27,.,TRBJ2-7,TGTGCCAGCAGTAACATAATCTCCTACGAGCAGTACTTC,CASSNIISYEQYF
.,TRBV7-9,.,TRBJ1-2,TGTGCCAGCAGCTTAGAAACAGGCTATGGTGGCTACACCTTC,CASSLETGYGGYTF
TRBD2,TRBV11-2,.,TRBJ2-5,TGTGCCAGCAGCTTAGATCGATGGGTTGGGTTAGCGGGAGATCAGGAGACCCAGTACTTC,CASSLDRWVGLAGDQETQYF
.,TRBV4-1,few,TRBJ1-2,TGCGCCAGCAGCCAAGATCGACGGGCCTCAGACTATGGCTACACCTTC,CASSQDRRASDYGYTF
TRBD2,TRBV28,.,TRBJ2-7,TGTGCCAGCAGCCCCACTGGGACTAGCGGGGCCTACGAGCAGTACTTC,CASSPTGTSGAYEQYF
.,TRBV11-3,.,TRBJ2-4,TGTGCCAGCAGCTTAAAGGACTCAGGCATTCAGTACTTC,CASSLKDSGIQYF
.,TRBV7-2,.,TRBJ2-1,TGTGCCAGCAGCGCGCGGTACAGTAACAATGAGCAGTTCTTC,CASSARYSNNEQFF
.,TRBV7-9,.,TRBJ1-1,TGTGCCAGCAGCTTTGGGGTGAGCACTGAAGCTTTCTTT,CASSFGVSTEAFF
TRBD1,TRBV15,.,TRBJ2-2,TGTGCCACCGTCCCGGACAGGGGATACACCGGGGAGCTGTTTTTT,CATVPDRGYTGELFF
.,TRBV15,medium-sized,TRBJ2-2,TGTGCCACCAGCAGAGTCGCCAGGGCGGCGTGGACCGGGGAGCTGTTTTTT,CATSRVARAAWTGELFF
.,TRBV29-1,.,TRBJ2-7,TGCAGCGTTGTAGGAAACGCCTACGAGCAGTACTTC,CSVVGNAYEQYF
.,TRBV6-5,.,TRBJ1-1,TGTGCCAGCAGCTCTGACACTGAAGCTTTCTTT,CASSSDTEAFF
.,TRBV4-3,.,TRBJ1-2,TGCGCCAGCAGCCAAGATGGGGAGGACTATGGCTACACCTTC,CASSQDGEDYGYTF
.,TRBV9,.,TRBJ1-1,TGTGCCAGCAGCGGTCGGGCCGGCACTGAAGCTTTCTTT,CASSGRAGTEAFF
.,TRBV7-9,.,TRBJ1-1,TGTGCCAGCAGCTTAGTGGGGCAGGGCCTCGGGACTGAAGCTTTCTTT,CASSLVGQGLGTEAFF
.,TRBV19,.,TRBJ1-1,TGTGCCAGTAGCCCGACAAGGGAGGGAGTGACTGAAGCTTTCTTT,CASSPTREGVTEAFF
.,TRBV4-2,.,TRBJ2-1,TGTGCCAGCAGCCACCCAGGCGGTGGGGACAATGAGCAGTTCTTC,CASSHPGGGDNEQFF
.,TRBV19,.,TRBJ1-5,TGTGCCAGTAGTATACGGGACCACAATCAGCCCCAGCATTTT,CASSIRDHNQPQHF
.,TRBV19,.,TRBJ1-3,TGTGCCAGTAGTAGCACCTCTGTCGGAAACACCATATATTTT,CASSSTSVGNTIYF
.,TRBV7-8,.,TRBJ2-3,TGTGCCAGCAGCTTAGCTGCCACAGATACGCAGTATTTT,CASSLAATDTQYF
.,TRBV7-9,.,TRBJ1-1,TGTGCCAGCAGCCACCCGGCCTACCCGACTGAAGCTTTCTTT,CASSHPAYPTEAFF
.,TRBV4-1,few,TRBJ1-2,TGCGCCAGCAGCCAAGATCAGAGTAACTATGGCTACACCTTC,CASSQDQSNYGYTF
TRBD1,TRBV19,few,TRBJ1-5,TGTGCCAGTAGTATCGGGACAGGGAGCAATCAGCCCCAGCATTTT,CASSIGTGSNQPQHF
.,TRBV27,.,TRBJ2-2,TGTGCCAGCAGACTACTCGGGACGGCGGCCGGGGAGCTGTTTTTT,CASRLLGTAAGELFF
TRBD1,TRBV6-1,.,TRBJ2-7,TGTGCCAGCAGACCAATAACAGGGGGCGAGCAGTACTTC,CASRPITGGEQYF
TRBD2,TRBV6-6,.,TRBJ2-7,TGTGCCAGCAGTCCTCTGGGACTAGAAGCTCGCGAGCAGTACTTC,CASSPLGLEAREQYF
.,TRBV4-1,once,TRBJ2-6,TGCGCCAGCAGCCAGGTACAGCTCTCTGGGGCCAACGTCCTGACTTTC,CASSQVQLSGANVLTF
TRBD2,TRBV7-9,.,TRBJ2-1,TGTGCCAGCAGCTCCTCTCTAGCGGGCCGTTTTGATGAGCAGTTCTTC,CASSSSLAGRFDEQFF
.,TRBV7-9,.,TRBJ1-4,TGTGCCAGCAGCTTCCAGGATAGTGAAAAACTGTTTTTT,CASSFQDSEKLFF
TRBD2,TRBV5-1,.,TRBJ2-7,TGCGCCAGCAGCCCTAGCGGCCGCTCCTACGAGCAGTACTTC,CASSPSGRSYEQYF
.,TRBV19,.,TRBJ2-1,TGTGCCAGTAGTACAGACAATGAGCAGTTCTTC,CASSTDNEQFF